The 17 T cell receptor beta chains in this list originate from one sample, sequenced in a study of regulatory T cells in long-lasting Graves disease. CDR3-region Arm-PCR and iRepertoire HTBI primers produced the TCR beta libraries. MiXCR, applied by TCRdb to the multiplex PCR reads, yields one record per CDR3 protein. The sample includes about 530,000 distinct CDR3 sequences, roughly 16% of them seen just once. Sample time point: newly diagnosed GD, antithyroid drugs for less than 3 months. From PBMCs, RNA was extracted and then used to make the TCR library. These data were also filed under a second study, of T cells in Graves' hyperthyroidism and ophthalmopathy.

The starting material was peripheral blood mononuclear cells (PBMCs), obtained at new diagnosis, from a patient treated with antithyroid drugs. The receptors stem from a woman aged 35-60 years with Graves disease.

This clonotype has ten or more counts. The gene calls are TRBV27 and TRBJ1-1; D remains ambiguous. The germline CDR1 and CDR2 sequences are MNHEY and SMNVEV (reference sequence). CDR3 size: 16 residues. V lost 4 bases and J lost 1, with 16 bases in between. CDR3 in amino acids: CASSSARTGRNTEAFF. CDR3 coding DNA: TGTGCCAGCAGTTCAGCCCGAACGGGGAGGAACACTGAAGCTTTCTTT.

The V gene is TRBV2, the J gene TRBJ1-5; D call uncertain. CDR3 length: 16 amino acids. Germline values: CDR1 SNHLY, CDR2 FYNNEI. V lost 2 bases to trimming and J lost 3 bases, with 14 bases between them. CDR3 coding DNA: TGTGCCAGCAGTGAACTCGGACCCGGGGTCAATCAGCCCCAGCATTTT. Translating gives CASSELGPGVNQPQHF.

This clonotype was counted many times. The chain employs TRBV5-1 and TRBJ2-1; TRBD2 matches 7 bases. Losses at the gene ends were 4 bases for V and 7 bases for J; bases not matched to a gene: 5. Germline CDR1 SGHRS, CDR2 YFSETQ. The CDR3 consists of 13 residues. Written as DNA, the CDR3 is TGCGCCAGCAGCCACCTAGCGGAGAATGAGCAGTTCTTC. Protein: CASSHLAENEQFF.

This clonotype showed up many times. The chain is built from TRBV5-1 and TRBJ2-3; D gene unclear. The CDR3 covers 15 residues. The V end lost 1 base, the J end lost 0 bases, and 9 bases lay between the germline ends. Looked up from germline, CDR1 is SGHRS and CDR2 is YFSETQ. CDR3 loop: CASSLTLPSTDTQYF. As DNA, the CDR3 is TGCGCCAGCAGCTTGACCCTTCCTAGCACAGATACGCAGTATTTT.

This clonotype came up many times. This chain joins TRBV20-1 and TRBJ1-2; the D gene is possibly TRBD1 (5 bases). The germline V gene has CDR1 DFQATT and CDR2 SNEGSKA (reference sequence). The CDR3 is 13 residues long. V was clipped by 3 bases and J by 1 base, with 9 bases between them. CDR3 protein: CSASDSRNYGYTF. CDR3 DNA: TGCAGTGCTAGCGACAGTCGTAACTATGGCTACACCTTC.

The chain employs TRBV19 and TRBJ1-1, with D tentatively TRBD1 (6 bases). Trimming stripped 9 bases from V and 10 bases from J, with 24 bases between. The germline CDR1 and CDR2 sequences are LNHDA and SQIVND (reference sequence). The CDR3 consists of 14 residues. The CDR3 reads CARGPGQGGVGAFF. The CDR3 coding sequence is TGTGCCAGAGGGCCGGGACAAGGAGGTGTCGGAGCTTTCTTT.

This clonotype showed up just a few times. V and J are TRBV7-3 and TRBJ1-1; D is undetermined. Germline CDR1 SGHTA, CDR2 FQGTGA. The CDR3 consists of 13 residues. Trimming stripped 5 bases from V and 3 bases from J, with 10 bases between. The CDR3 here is CASSRRSDTEAFF. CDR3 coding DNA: TGTGCCAGCAGCCGCCGCTCGGACACTGAAGCTTTCTTT. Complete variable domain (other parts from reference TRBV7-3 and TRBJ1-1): GAGVSQTPSNKVTEKGKYVELRCDPISGHTALYWYRQSLGQGPEFLIYFQGTGAADDSGLPNDRFFAVRPEGSVSTLKIQRTERGDSAVYLCASSRRSDTEAFFGQGTRLTVV.

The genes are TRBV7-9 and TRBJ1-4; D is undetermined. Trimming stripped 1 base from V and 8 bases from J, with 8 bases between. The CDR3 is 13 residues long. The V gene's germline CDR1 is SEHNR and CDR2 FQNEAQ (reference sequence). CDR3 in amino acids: CASSLGSGEKLFF. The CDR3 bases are TGTGCCAGCAGCTTAGGGAGTGGGGAAAAACTGTTTTTT.

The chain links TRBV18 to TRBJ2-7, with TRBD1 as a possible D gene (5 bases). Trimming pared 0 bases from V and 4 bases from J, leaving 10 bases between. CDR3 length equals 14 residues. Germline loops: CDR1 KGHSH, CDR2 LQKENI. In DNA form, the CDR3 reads TGTGCCAGCTCACCACCCGGCAGGGAATACGAGCAGTACTTC. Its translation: CASSPPGREYEQYF.

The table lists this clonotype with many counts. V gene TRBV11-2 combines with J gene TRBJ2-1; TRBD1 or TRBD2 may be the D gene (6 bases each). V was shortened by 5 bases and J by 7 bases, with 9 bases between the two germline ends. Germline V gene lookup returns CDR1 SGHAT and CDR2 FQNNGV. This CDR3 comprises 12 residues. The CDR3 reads CASSRGGNEQFF. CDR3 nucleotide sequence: TGTGCCAGCAGCCGAGGGGGGAATGAGCAGTTCTTC.

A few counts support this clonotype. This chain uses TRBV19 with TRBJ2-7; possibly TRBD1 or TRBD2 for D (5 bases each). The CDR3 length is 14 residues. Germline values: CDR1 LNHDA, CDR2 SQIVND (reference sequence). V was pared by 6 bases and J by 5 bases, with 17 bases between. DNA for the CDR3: TGTGCCAGTAGATCGGGGACGGCAGCCAACGAGCAGTACTTC. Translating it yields CASRSGTAANEQYF.

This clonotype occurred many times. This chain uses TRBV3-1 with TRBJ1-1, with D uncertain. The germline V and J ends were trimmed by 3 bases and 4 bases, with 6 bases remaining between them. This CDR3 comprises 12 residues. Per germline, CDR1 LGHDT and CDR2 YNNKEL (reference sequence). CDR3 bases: TGTGCCAGCAGCCAGAGCCCCACTGAAGCTTTCTTT. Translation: CASSQSPTEAFF.

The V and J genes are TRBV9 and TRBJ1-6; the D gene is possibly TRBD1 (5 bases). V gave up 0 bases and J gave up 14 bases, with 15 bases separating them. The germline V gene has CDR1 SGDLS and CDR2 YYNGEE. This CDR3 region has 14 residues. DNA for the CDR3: TGTGCCAGCAGCGTAGAGTGGAGGGGATTGTCCCTCCACTTT. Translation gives CASSVEWRGLSLHF.

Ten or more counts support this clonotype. The CDR3 DNA reads as TGTGCCAGCAGCCCCGGGTCTAGCTCCTACAATGAGCAGTTCTTC. This sequence encodes CASSPGSSSYNEQFF. The gene calls are TRBV28 and TRBJ2-1; D gene ambiguous. In germline, CDR1 is MDHEN, CDR2 SYDVKM. V lost 6 bases and J 0 bases, leaving 12 bases between the germline ends. This CDR3 spans 15 amino acids.

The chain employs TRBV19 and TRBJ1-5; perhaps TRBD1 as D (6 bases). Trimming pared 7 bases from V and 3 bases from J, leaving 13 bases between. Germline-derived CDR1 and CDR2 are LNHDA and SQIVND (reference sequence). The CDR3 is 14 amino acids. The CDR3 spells CASIKDSSNQPQHF. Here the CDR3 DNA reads TGTGCCAGTATTAAGGACAGCTCCAATCAGCCCCAGCATTTT.

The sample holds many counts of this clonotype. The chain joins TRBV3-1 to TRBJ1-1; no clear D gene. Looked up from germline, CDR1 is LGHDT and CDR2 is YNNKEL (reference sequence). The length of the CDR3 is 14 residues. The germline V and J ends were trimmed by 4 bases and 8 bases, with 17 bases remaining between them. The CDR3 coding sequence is TGTGCCAGCAGCCCCGGAGGTTTCCCCGTAGAAGCTTTCTTT. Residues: CASSPGGFPVEAFF.

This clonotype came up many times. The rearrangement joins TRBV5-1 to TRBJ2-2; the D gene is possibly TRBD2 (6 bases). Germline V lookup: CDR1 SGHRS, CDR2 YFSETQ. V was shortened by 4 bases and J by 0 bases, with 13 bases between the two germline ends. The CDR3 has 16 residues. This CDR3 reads CASSMAGSANTGELFF. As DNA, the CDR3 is TGCGCCAGCAGCATGGCGGGGTCTGCGAACACCGGGGAGCTGTTTTTT.